The present entry profiles one T cell receptor (beta chain) with its context. This specimen belongs to a study of blood T cell repertoires in COVID-19. Clones were read by immunoSEQ multiplex PCR, and TCRdb kept only the in-frame ones, dropping some. The profile shows some 41,000 clones, 80% to 90% of them singletons. The V gene lost 5 bases and the J gene lost 2 bases, with 9 bases spanning the gap. This CDR3 has 13 residues. Looked up from germline, CDR1 is SGHTA and CDR2 is FQGTGA. Sequencing input: peripheral blood. This receptor was obtained from a man aged 35 to 55 with active COVID-19. The V gene is TRBV7-3, the J gene TRBJ2-5; D is uncertain. In DNA, the CDR3 is TGTGCCAGCAGCGCGCAACCTCAAGAGACCCAGTACTTC. Its protein product is CASSAQPQETQYF.